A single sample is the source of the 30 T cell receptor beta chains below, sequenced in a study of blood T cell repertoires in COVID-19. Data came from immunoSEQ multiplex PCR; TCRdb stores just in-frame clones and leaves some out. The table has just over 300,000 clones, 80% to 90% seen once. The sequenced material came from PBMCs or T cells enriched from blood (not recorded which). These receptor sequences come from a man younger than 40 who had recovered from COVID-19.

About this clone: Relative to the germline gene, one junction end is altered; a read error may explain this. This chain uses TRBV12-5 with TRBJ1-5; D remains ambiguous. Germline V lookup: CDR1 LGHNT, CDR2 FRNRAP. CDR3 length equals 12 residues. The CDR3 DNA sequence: TGTGCTAGTGCTTTGGCGGGGCAGCCCCAGCATTTT. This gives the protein CASALAGQPQHF.

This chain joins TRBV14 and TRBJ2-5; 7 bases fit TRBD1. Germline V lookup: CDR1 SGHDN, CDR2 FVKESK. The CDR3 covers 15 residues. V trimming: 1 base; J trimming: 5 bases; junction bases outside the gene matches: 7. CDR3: CASSQATGAGETQYF. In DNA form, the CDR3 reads TGTGCCAGCAGCCAAGCCACAGGGGCAGGGGAGACCCAGTACTTC.

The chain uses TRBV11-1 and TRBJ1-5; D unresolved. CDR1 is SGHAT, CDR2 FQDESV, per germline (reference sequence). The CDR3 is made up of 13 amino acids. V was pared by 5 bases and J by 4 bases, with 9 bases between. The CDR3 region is CASSRAGNQPQHF. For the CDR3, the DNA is TGTGCCAGCAGCCGCGCGGGGAATCAGCCCCAGCATTTT.

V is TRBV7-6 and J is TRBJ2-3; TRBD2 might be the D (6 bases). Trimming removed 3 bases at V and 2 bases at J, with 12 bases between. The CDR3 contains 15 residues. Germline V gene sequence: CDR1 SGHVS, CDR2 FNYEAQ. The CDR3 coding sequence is TGTGCCAGCAGCTTCGGAGGGATTCTCACAGATACGCAGTATTTT. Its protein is CASSFGGILTDTQYF.

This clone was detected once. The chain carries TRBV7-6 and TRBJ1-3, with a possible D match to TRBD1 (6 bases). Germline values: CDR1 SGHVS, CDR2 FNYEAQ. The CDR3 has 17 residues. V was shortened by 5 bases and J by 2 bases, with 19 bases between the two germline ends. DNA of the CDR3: TGTGCCAGCAGCCGAATCCCAGGGGTTGGTCCTGGAAACACCATATATTTT. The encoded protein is CASSRIPGVGPGNTIYF.

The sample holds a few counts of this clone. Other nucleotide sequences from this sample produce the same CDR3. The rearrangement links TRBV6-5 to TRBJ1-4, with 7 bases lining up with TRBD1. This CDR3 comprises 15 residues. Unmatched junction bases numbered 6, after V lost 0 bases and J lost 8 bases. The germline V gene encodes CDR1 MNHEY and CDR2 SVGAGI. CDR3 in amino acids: CASSYSNRGREKLFF. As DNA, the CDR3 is TGTGCCAGCAGTTACTCGAACAGGGGAAGAGAAAAACTGTTTTTT.

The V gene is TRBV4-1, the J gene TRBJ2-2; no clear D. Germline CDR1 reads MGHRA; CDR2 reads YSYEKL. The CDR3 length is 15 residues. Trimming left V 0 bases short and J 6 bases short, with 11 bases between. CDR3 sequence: CASSQDRTQAGELFF. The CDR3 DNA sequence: TGCGCCAGCAGCCAAGATCGAACGCAGGCCGGGGAGCTGTTTTTT.

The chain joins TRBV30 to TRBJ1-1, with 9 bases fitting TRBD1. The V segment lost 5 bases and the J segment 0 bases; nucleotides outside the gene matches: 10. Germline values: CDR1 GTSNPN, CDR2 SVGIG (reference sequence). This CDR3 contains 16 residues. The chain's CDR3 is CAWSLGQGRMNTEAFF. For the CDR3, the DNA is TGTGCCTGGTCTTTGGGACAGGGAAGAATGAACACTGAAGCTTTCTTT.

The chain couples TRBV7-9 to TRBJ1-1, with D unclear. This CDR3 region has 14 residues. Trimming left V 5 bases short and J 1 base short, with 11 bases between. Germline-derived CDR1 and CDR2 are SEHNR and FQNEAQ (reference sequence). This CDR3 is CASSDSGRNTEAFF. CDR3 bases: TGTGCCAGCAGCGATTCCGGGAGGAACACTGAAGCTTTCTTT.

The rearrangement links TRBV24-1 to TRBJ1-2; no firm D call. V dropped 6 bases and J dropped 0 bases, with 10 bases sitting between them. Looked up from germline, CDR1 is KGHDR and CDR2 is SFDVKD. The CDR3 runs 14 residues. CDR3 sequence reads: CATSRVQTNYGYTF. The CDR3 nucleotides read TGTGCCACCAGTAGAGTACAGACTAACTATGGCTACACCTTC.

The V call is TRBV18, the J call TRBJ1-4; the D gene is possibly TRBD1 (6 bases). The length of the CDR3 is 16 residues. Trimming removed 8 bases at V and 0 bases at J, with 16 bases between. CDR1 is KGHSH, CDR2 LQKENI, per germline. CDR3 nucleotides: TGTGCCAGCCACCAATGGGGGGGCGCAACTAATGAAAAACTGTTTTTT. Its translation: CASHQWGGATNEKLFF.

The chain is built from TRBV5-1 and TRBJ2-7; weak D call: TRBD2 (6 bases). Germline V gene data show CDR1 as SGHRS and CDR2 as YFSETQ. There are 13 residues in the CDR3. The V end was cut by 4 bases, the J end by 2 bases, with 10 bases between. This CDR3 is CASSPPGAYEQYF. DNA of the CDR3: TGCGCCAGCAGCCCACCGGGGGCCTACGAGCAGTACTTC.

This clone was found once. CDR3 loop: CASKSGTGPYEQYF. CDR3 DNA: TGTGCCAGCAAGTCCGGGACAGGGCCCTACGAGCAGTACTTC. J is TRBJ2-7 and V is TRBV6-5, with 9 bases that match TRBD1. The CDR3 runs 14 residues. Germline CDR1 is MNHEY and CDR2 is SVGAGI. With 7 bases clipped from V and 2 bases from J, the junction kept 6 bases outside the gene matches.

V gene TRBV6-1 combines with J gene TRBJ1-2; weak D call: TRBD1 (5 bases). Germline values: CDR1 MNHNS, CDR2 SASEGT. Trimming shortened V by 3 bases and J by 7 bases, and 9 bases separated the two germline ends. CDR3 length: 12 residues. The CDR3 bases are TGTGCCAGCAGTGAGAGACAGTCTGGCTACACCTTC. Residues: CASSERQSGYTF.

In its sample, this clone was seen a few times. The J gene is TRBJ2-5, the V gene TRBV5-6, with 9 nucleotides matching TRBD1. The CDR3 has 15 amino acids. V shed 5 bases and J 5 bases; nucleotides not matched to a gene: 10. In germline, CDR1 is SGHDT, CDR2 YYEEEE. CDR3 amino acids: CASSKSGTGYETQYF. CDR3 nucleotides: TGTGCCAGCAGTAAATCCGGGACAGGGTACGAGACCCAGTACTTC.

The CDR3 coding sequence is TGTGCCAGCAGCTTGACAGGGATGGAGACCCAGTACTTC. It yields the protein CASSLTGMETQYF. V usage is TRBV11-3 and J usage is TRBJ2-5, with TRBD1 identical over 7 bases. The germline CDR1 and CDR2 sequences are SGHNT and YENEEA. The V gene end was trimmed by 3 bases and the J gene end by 5 bases; junction bases not matched to a gene: 3. The CDR3 runs 13 residues.

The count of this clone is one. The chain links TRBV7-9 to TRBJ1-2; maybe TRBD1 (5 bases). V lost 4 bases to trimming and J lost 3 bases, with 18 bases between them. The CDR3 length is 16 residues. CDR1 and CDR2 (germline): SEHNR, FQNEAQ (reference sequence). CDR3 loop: CASSSPEDTIYYGYTF. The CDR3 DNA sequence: TGTGCCAGCAGCTCCCCCGAGGACACCATTTACTATGGCTACACCTTC.

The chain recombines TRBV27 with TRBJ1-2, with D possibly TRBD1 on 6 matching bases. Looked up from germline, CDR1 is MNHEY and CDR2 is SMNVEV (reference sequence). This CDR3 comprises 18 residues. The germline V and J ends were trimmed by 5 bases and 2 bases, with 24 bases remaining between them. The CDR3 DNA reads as TGTGCCAGCAGTCGGTTGATTGGGGGCCTTAAAAACAACTATGGCTACACCTTC. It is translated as CASSRLIGGLKNNYGYTF.

This CDR3 reads CASSLARQGPYNEQFF. The CDR3 DNA reads as TGCGCCAGCAGCTTGGCTCGACAGGGGCCCTACAATGAGCAGTTCTTC. This chain connects TRBV5-1 to TRBJ2-1; the match to TRBD1 covers 8 bases. Germline V gene data show CDR1 as SGHRS and CDR2 as YFSETQ. Losses at the gene ends were 0 bases for V and 2 bases for J; bases not matched to a gene: 4. This CDR3 comprises 16 residues.

The DNA for the CDR3 is TGTGCCAGCAGCGTAGCCGGCGAGGGAATATCGAAAATGAACACTGAAGCTTTCTTT. Translating gives CASSVAGEGISKMNTEAFF. The chain carries TRBV9 and TRBJ1-1; no clear D. The germline V and J ends were trimmed by 0 bases and 0 bases, with 21 bases remaining between them. The CDR3 is 19 amino acids. CDR1 is SGDLS, CDR2 YYNGEE, per germline.

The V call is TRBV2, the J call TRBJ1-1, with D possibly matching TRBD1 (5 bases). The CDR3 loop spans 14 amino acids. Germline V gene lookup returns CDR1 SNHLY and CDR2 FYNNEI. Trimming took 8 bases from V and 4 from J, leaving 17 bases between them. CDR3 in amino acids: CASEPGRAGTEAFF. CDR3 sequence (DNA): TGTGCCAGCGAGCCTGGCAGGGCCGGCACTGAAGCTTTCTTT.

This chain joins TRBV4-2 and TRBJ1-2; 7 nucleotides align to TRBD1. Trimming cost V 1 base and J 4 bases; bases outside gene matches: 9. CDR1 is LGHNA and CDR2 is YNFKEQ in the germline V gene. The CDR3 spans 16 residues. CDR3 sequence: CASSQGYTRDSYGYTF. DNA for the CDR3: TGTGCCAGCAGCCAAGGTTATACCCGGGACAGCTATGGCTACACCTTC.

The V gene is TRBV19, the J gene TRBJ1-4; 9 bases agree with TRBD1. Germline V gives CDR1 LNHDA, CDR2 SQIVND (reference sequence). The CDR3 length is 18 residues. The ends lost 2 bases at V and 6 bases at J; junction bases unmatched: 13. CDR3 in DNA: TGTGCCAGTAGTATAACGGCGGGACCGGGACAGGGATATGAAAAACTGTTTTTT. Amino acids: CASSITAGPGQGYEKLFF.

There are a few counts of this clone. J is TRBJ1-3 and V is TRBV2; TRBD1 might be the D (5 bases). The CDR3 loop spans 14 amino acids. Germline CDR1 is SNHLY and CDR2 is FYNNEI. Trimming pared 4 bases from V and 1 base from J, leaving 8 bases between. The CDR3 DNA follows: TGTGCCAGCAGTGGGGGGGGATCTGGAAACACCATATATTTT. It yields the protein CASSGGGSGNTIYF.

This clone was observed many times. CDR3 protein: CASSVGGGNQPQHF. In nucleotides, the CDR3 is TGTGCCAGCAGTGTCGGGGGGGGCAATCAGCCCCAGCATTTT. This sequence joins TRBV2 and TRBJ1-5, with a tentative D call TRBD1 (5 bases). CDR3 size: 14 residues. With 4 bases removed from V and 2 bases from J, the gap between germline ends came to 9 bases. Germline assignment: CDR1 SNHLY and CDR2 FYNNEI. Drawing the rest from reference TRBV2 and TRBJ1-5, the complete variable domain is EPEVTQTPSHQVTQMGQEVILRCVPISNHLYFYWYRQILGQKVEFLVSFYNNEISEKSEIFDDQFSVERPDGSNFTLKIRSTKLEDSAMYFCASSVGGGNQPQHFGDGTRLSIL.

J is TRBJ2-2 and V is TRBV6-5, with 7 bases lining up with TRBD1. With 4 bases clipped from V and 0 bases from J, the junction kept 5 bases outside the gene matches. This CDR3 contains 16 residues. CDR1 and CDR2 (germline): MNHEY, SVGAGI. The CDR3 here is CASSSKGAANTGELFF. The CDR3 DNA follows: TGTGCCAGCAGTTCAAAGGGGGCTGCGAACACCGGGGAGCTGTTTTTT.

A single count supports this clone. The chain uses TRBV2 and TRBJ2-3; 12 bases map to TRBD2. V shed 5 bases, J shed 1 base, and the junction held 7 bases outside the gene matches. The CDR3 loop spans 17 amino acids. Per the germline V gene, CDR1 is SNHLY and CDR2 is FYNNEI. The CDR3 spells CASSPTPSGGGTDTQYF. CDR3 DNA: TGTGCCAGCAGTCCAACTCCTAGCGGGGGGGGCACAGATACGCAGTATTTT.

CDR3 sequence (DNA): TGTGCCAGCAGTTCAGGGGTCAATGAGCAGTTCTTC. Protein: CASSSGVNEQFF. This chain uses TRBV27 with TRBJ2-1, with a weak D call TRBD1 (6 bases). The CDR3 has 12 amino acids. V was cut by 4 bases and J by 6 bases, with 7 bases left in between. Germline-derived CDR1 and CDR2 are MNHEY and SMNVEV (reference sequence).

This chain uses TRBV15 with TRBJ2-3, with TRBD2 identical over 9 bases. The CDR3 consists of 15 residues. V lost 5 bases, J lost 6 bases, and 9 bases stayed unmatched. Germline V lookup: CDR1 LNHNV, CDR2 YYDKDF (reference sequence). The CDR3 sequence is CATSRLVAGVDTQYF. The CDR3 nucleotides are TGTGCCACCAGCCGGTTGGTAGCGGGAGTGGATACGCAGTATTTT.

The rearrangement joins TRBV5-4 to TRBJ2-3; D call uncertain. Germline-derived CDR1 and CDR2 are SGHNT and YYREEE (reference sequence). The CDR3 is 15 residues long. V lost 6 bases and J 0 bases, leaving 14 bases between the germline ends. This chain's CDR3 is CASTPQAPSTDTQYF. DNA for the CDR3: TGTGCCAGCACCCCTCAGGCACCTAGCACAGATACGCAGTATTTT.